The 18 T cell receptor beta chains below come from one sample, sequenced in a study of T cells after yellow fever vaccination. TCRdb passed the 5' RACE reads through MiXCR, listing each CDR3 protein once. Of over 250,000 distinct CDR3 sequences detected, roughly 5.6% appear once; the ten largest clones hold less than 3.5%. Sequenced here: CD4+ T cells sorted from PBMCs, sampled on the day of the yellow fever booster vaccination. The receptor source for this set is a man between 18 and 29 years old who received the YFV17D yellow fever vaccine.

This clonotype was seen only a few times. The V gene is TRBV27, the J gene TRBJ1-5; D might be TRBD1 (5 bases). The CDR3 contains 17 residues. V was pared by 2 bases and J by 7 bases, with 21 bases between. Germline-derived CDR1 and CDR2 are MNHEY and SMNVEV (reference sequence). The CDR3 DNA sequence: TGTGCCAGCAGTTTAAGGGGCAGGATCATCAAGTCACAGCCCCAGCATTTT. Translating it yields CASSLRGRIIKSQPQHF.

This clonotype has at least ten counts. The chain combines TRBV28 with TRBJ2-5, with D uncertain. V was pared by 4 bases and J by 11 bases, with 14 bases between. This CDR3 comprises 12 residues. Germline V CDR1 and CDR2: MDHEN, SYDVKM. As DNA, the CDR3 is TGTGCCAGCAGTTCCGCCGGAGAAATACAGTACTTC. It encodes CASSSAGEIQYF.

In this sample, this clonotype turned up many times. The V gene is TRBV7-9, the J gene TRBJ1-1; unclear D gene. Trimming removed 7 bases at V and 1 base at J, with 7 bases between. This CDR3 region has 12 residues. CDR1 is SEHNR, CDR2 FQNEAQ, per germline (reference sequence). DNA of the CDR3: TGTGCCAGCACCCTAACGAACACTGAAGCTTTCTTT. Translation gives CASTLTNTEAFF.

Ten or more counts support this clonotype. J is TRBJ2-5 and V is TRBV5-5; 12 bases line up with TRBD2. The CDR3 is 16 amino acids. Per the germline V gene, CDR1 is SGHKS and CDR2 is YYEKEE (reference sequence). V lost 4 bases and J lost 2; bases outside the gene matches: 6. The CDR3 sequence is CASSSGLAGTQETQYF. Written as DNA, the CDR3 is TGTGCCAGCAGCAGCGGACTAGCGGGGACTCAAGAGACCCAGTACTTC.

This chain joins TRBV5-1 and TRBJ2-1; 9 bases agree with TRBD1. Trimming at V came to 3 bases and at J to 6 bases, leaving 10 bases not matched to a gene. Germline V lookup: CDR1 SGHRS, CDR2 YFSETQ. CDR3 length equals 16 residues. The CDR3 loop is CASSYSGTGMANEQFF. The CDR3 DNA follows: TGCGCCAGCAGCTACTCCGGGACAGGGATGGCCAATGAGCAGTTCTTC.

This clonotype has at least ten counts. CDR3 residues: CASSQVADTQYF. The CDR3 DNA reads TGCGCCAGCAGCCAAGTTGCAGATACGCAGTATTTT. The chain links TRBV4-3 to TRBJ2-3; no clear D gene. This CDR3 spans 12 amino acids. Deletions cut 1 base from V and 4 bases from J, with 3 bases between. Per germline, CDR1 LGHNA and CDR2 YSLEER.

This clonotype was recorded many times. The chain joins TRBV5-1 to TRBJ2-3, with TRBD2 identical over 8 bases. The CDR3 is 14 residues long. J lost 5 bases, V lost 4 bases, and 6 bases had no gene match. Germline CDR1 SGHRS, CDR2 YFSETQ. CDR3 nucleotides: TGCGCCAGCAGCGGGCGGGGGGCCGAAGATACGCAGTATTTT. This codes for CASSGRGAEDTQYF.

This clonotype was observed many times. The V call is TRBV12-3 or TRBV12-4, the J call TRBJ2-3, with 8 bases fitting TRBD1. With 6 bases clipped from V and 2 bases from J, the junction kept 7 bases outside the gene matches. CDR3 length: 15 amino acids. CDR3 in DNA: TGTGCCAGCAGGGATAGGACAGGGCCCACAGATACGCAGTATTTT. It specifies CASRDRTGPTDTQYF.

This clonotype was observed a handful of times. This chain links TRBV4-3 with TRBJ1-1; D not certain. V lost 0 bases and J 8 bases, leaving 16 bases between the germline ends. Germline loops: CDR1 LGHNA, CDR2 YSLEER. CDR3 length equals 15 residues. Written as DNA, the CDR3 is TGCGCCAGCAGCCAAGATTGGACCTTGGCGGGGGAAGCTTTCTTT. Translating it yields CASSQDWTLAGEAFF.

This clonotype was seen repeatedly, ten times or more. The CDR3 sequence is CASSPLAGGDYGYTF. The CDR3, as DNA: TGTGCCAGCTCACCACTGGCAGGGGGCGACTATGGCTACACCTTC. This chain links TRBV18 with TRBJ1-2, with 8 bases lining up with TRBD1. Germline V CDR1 and CDR2: KGHSH, LQKENI. The CDR3 has 15 amino acids. The J segment lost 3 bases and the V segment lost 1 base, leaving 4 bases of the junction unmatched.

This chain links TRBV5-1 with TRBJ2-5, with TRBD2 as a possible D gene (6 bases). The CDR3 runs 16 residues. Germline V gene sequence: CDR1 SGHRS, CDR2 YFSETQ. The V end lost 5 bases, the J end lost 3 bases, and 20 bases lay between the germline ends. The CDR3 sequence is CASSTPATGGEETQYF. The CDR3 DNA follows: TGCGCCAGCAGTACTCCCGCAACCGGGGGAGAAGAGACCCAGTACTTC.

This clonotype occurred a few times. The chain joins TRBV11-2 to TRBJ2-7, with a weak D call TRBD2 (6 bases). Germline V gives CDR1 SGHAT, CDR2 FQNNGV. V dropped 6 bases and J dropped 3 bases, with 15 bases sitting between them. This CDR3 is 14 amino acids long. CDR3 region: CASRITSTGYEQYF. In DNA form, the CDR3 reads TGTGCCAGCAGGATTACTAGCACTGGCTACGAGCAGTACTTC.

This clonotype was counted many times. The chain has TRBV12-3 or TRBV12-4 and TRBJ2-7; D might be TRBD2 (5 bases). Deletions cut 4 bases from V and 4 bases from J, with 11 bases between. There are 13 residues in the CDR3. The CDR3 DNA is TGTGCCAGCAGTTGGAGAAGGAGGTACGAGCAGTACTTC. As protein: CASSWRRRYEQYF.

This clonotype has a handful of counts. The V and J genes are TRBV4-1 and TRBJ1-4; D uncertain. This CDR3 has 19 residues. Germline V CDR1 and CDR2: MGHRA, YSYEKL. V dropped 0 bases and J dropped 0 bases, with 17 bases sitting between them. This CDR3 reads CASSQDVSIRGATNEKLFF. For the CDR3, the DNA is TGCGCCAGCAGCCAAGATGTCTCAATTCGTGGAGCAACTAATGAAAAACTGTTTTTT.

The rearrangement joins TRBV20-1 to TRBJ2-7, with 11 bases that match TRBD1. The CDR3 is 15 residues long. V shed 4 bases and J 1 base; nucleotides not matched to a gene: 6. Germline CDR1 DFQATT, CDR2 SNEGSKA (reference sequence). The CDR3 DNA reads as TGCAGTGCTATAACAGGACAGGGGGCGTCCTACGAGCAGTACGTC. Translation gives CSAITGQGASYEQYV.

This clonotype was counted many times. The rearrangement links TRBV12-3 or TRBV12-4 to TRBJ2-5; tentative D call: TRBD2 (5 bases). The V and J ends lost 7 bases and 9 bases respectively, with 18 bases between them. CDR3 length: 13 residues. CDR3 residues: CASTMVPDGAQYF. Here the CDR3 DNA reads TGTGCCAGCACCATGGTGCCGGACGGGGCCCAGTACTTC.

This chain links TRBV6-5 with TRBJ1-1; D may be TRBD1 (6 bases). CDR1 and CDR2 (germline): MNHEY, SVGAGI. V dropped 2 bases and J dropped 1 base, with 14 bases sitting between them. The CDR3 consists of 16 residues. The CDR3: CASSYLHATGNTEAFF. In DNA, the CDR3 is TGTGCCAGCAGTTACCTCCACGCGACAGGGAACACTGAAGCTTTCTTT.

Only a few counts were recorded for this clonotype. The CDR3 DNA reads TGCAGTGCTAGAAATCCCCGACAAGCGAATCAGCCCCAGCATTTT. It encodes CSARNPRQANQPQHF. This rearrangement joins TRBV20-1 to TRBJ1-5; D not resolved. The CDR3 loop spans 15 amino acids. Germline V gene sequence: CDR1 DFQATT, CDR2 SNEGSKA (reference sequence). Trimming stripped 2 bases from V and 4 bases from J, with 15 bases between.